The clone carrying this T cell receptor beta chain appeared many times. Its antigen is currently unknown. MiXCR, applied by TCRdb to the RT-PCR reads, yields one record per CDR3 protein. Found here are 490,000 or so distinct CDR3 sequences, less than 8% of them singletons; the top ten hold over 10%. This record belongs to a study of response to subunit inactivated influenza vaccine. Findings and caveats of the study: Researchers suggested that each seasonal influenza vaccination recruits few new T cells.

Between the trimmed V and J ends, which lost 6 bases and 4 bases, there was a span of 13 bases. This CDR3 comprises 14 residues. Germline V gene sequence: CDR1 MNHNS, CDR2 SASEGT. The J gene is TRBJ2-1, the V gene TRBV6-1, with D perhaps TRBD1 (5 bases). The sequencing here drew on PBMCs from blood, taken 23 months after vaccination. This TCR was sampled from a man between 45 and 75 years old who received an inactivated influenza vaccine. The CDR3 nucleotides read TGTGCCAGCAGGAGACAAGACAGATACAATGAGCAGTTCTTC. Translating it yields CASRRQDRYNEQFF.